These T cell receptor beta chains were read from a single sample in a study of T cells in tuberculosis. Profiling relied on immunoSEQ multiplex PCR, and the TCRdb table lists in-frame clones only, not all of them. This sample has some 90,000 clones, with about nine tenths found just once. The specimen was CD1b-GMM tetramer-negative cells sorted from PBMCs. Receptors originate from an adult woman with latent tuberculosis. Both conserved end residues are part of each CDR3. D genes are given only for firm matches. Rows give clone size only sometimes, using once, few, many, or a class for an expanded clone.

j_call: TRBJ1-1
clone_size: -
v_call: TRBV6-5
d_call: TRBD1
cdr3_aa: CASSYSTTGAREAFF
cdr3_nt: TGTGCCAGCAGTTACTCTACAACAGGGGCACGTGAAGCTTTCTTT

j_call: TRBJ1-1
clone_size: -
v_call: TRBV5-4
d_call: -
cdr3_aa: CASSLEQGTEAFF
cdr3_nt: TGTGCCAGCAGCTTGGAGCAGGGGACTGAAGCTTTCTTT

j_call: TRBJ1-6
clone_size: -
v_call: TRBV7-8
d_call: -
cdr3_aa: CASSSPPGLKSSYNSPLHF
cdr3_nt: TGTGCCAGCAGCTCGCCTCCGGGATTAAAAAGCTCCTATAATTCACCCCTCCACTTT

j_call: TRBJ1-2
clone_size: -
v_call: TRBV2
d_call: -
cdr3_aa: CASRGGLEGYTF
cdr3_nt: TGTGCCAGCAGGGGGGGGCTAGAAGGCTACACCTTC

j_call: TRBJ1-2
clone_size: -
v_call: TRBV6-6
d_call: -
cdr3_aa: CASTPPGSGRGGYTF
cdr3_nt: TGTGCCAGCACTCCACCCGGGTCAGGGAGGGGTGGCTACACCTTC

j_call: TRBJ2-2
clone_size: -
v_call: TRBV6-1
d_call: TRBD1
cdr3_aa: CASSQDRGVTGELFF
cdr3_nt: TGTGCCAGCAGTCAAGACAGGGGGGTCACCGGGGAGCTGTTTTTT

j_call: TRBJ1-1
clone_size: -
v_call: TRBV7-2
d_call: -
cdr3_aa: CASSRSGGEAFF
cdr3_nt: TGTGCCAGCAGCCGGTCGGGGGGGGAAGCTTTCTTT

j_call: TRBJ1-1
clone_size: -
v_call: TRBV6-7
d_call: TRBD1
cdr3_aa: CASSERQGDAEAFF
cdr3_nt: TGTGCCAGCAGTGAACGACAGGGGGACGCTGAAGCTTTCTTT

j_call: TRBJ1-2
clone_size: -
v_call: TRBV5-1
d_call: TRBD1
cdr3_aa: CASSSIGTGENYGYTF
cdr3_nt: TGCGCCAGCAGCTCAATCGGGACAGGCGAAAACTATGGCTACACCTTC

j_call: TRBJ2-3
clone_size: -
v_call: TRBV2
d_call: TRBD2
cdr3_aa: CASSGGTRDSADTQYF
cdr3_nt: TGTGCCAGCAGCGGCGGGACTAGAGATTCTGCAGATACGCAGTATTTT

j_call: TRBJ2-2
clone_size: once
v_call: TRBV4-1
d_call: TRBD2
cdr3_aa: CASSQRTSGATGELFF
cdr3_nt: TGCGCCAGCAGCCAGAGGACTAGCGGGGCGACCGGGGAGCTGTTTTTT

j_call: TRBJ1-2
clone_size: -
v_call: TRBV6-6
d_call: TRBD1
cdr3_aa: CASRAGLGQGTYGYTF
cdr3_nt: TGTGCCAGCAGGGCCGGACTCGGACAGGGGACCTATGGCTACACCTTC

j_call: TRBJ2-1
clone_size: -
v_call: TRBV5-1
d_call: TRBD2
cdr3_aa: CASSLVALAMNEQFF
cdr3_nt: TGCGCCAGCAGCTTGGTGGCACTAGCGATGAATGAGCAGTTCTTC

j_call: TRBJ2-4
clone_size: -
v_call: TRBV5-3
d_call: TRBD2
cdr3_aa: CARSRGGAFSLAKNIQYF
cdr3_nt: TGTGCCAGAAGCCGCGGGGGGGCCTTCTCTCTTGCCAAAAACATTCAGTACTTC

j_call: TRBJ2-2
clone_size: -
v_call: TRBV2
d_call: TRBD1
cdr3_aa: CASSVGQGYGELFF
cdr3_nt: TGTGCCAGCAGTGTGGGACAGGGGTACGGGGAGCTGTTTTTT

j_call: TRBJ2-1
clone_size: -
v_call: TRBV7-6
d_call: -
cdr3_aa: CASSFGPETGHNEQFF
cdr3_nt: TGTGCCAGCAGCTTTGGCCCCGAGACAGGCCACAATGAGCAGTTCTTC

j_call: TRBJ2-3
clone_size: -
v_call: TRBV7-6
d_call: -
cdr3_aa: CASSYRRAGRGPDTQYF
cdr3_nt: TGTGCCAGCAGCTATCGGAGAGCGGGCCGGGGCCCAGATACGCAGTATTTT